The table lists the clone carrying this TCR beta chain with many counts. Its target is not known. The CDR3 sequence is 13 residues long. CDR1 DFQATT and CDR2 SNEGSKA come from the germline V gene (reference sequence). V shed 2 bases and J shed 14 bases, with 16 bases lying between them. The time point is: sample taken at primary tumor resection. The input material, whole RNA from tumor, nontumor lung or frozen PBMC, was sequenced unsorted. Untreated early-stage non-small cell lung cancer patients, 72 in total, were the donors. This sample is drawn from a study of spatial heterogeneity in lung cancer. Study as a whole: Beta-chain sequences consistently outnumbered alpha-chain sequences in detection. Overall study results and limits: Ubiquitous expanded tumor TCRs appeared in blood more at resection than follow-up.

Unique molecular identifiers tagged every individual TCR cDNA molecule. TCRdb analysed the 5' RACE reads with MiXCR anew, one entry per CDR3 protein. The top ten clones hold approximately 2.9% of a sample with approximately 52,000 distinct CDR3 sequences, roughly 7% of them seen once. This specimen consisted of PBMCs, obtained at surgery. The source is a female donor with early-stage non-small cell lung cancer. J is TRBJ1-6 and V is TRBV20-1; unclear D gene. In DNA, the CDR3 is TGCAGTGCTAGATCGCCTTCTGTTTCTACCCTCCACTTT. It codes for CSARSPSVSTLHF.